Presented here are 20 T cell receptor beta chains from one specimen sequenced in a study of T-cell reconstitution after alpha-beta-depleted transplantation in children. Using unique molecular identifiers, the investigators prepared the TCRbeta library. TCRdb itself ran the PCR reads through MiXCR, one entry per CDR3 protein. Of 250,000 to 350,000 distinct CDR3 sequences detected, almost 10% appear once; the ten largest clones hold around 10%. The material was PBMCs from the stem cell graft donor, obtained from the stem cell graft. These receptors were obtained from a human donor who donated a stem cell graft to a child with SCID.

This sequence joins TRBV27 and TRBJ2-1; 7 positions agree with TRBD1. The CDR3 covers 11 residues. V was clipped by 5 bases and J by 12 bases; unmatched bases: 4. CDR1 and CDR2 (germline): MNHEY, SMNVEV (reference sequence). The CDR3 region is CASSTGVGQFF. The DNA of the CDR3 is TGTGCCAGCAGTACAGGGGTTGGGCAGTTCTTC.

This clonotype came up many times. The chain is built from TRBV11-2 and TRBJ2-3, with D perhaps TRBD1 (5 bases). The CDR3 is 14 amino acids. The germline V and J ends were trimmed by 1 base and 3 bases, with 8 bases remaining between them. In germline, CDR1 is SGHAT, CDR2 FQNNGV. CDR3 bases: TGTGCCAGCAGCTTAGCCAGGGCTACAGATACGCAGTATTTT. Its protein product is CASSLARATDTQYF.

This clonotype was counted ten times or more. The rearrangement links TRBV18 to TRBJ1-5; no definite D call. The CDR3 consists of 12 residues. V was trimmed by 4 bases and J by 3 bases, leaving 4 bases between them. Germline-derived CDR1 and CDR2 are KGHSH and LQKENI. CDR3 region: CASSLPNQPQHF. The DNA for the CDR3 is TGTGCCAGCTCACTCCCCAATCAGCCCCAGCATTTT.

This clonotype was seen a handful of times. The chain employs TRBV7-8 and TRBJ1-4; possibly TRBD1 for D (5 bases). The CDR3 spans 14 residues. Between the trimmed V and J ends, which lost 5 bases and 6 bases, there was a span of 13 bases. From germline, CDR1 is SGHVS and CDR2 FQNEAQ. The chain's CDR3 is CASSARDGYEKLFF. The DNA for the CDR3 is TGTGCCAGCAGCGCCCGGGACGGTTATGAAAAACTGTTTTTT.

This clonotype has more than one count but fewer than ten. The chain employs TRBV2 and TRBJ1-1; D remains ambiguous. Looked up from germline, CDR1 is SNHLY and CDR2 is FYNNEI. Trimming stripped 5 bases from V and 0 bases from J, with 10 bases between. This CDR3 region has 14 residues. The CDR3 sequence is CASSSGRMNTEAFF. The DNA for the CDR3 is TGTGCCAGCAGTTCCGGACGGATGAACACTGAAGCTTTCTTT.

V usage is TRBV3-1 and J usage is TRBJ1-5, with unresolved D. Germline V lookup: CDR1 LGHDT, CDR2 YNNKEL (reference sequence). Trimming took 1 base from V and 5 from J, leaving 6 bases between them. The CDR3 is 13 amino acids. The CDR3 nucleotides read TGTGCCAGCAGCCAAGTGGGAGATCAGCCCCAGCATTTT. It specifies CASSQVGDQPQHF.

CDR3 nucleotides: TGTGCCAGCAGTGGGACTTTGGGAGAGACCCAGTACTTC. This encodes CASSGTLGETQYF. The V gene is TRBV2, the J gene TRBJ2-5; D perhaps matches TRBD2 (5 bases). Germline V gene lookup returns CDR1 SNHLY and CDR2 FYNNEI. V lost 4 bases to trimming and J lost 4 bases, with 10 bases between them. This CDR3 region has 13 residues.

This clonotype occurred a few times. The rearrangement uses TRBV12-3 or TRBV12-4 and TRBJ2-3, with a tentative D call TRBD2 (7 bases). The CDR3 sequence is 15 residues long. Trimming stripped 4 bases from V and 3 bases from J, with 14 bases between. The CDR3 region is CASSWGGPGTDTQYF. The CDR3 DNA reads TGTGCCAGCAGTTGGGGGGGGCCCGGTACAGATACGCAGTATTTT.

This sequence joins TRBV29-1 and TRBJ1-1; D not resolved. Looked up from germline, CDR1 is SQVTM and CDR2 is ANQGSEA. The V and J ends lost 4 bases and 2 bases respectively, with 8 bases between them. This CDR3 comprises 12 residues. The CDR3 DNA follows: TGCAGCGTTGGAGGGCTCAACACTGAAGCTTTCTTT. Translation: CSVGGLNTEAFF.

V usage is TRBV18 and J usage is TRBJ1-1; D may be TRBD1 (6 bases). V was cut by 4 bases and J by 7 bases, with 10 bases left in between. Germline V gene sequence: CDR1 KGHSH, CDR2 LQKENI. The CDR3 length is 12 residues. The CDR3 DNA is TGTGCCAGCTCACGGGGGCGTGATGAAGCTTTCTTT. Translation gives CASSRGRDEAFF.

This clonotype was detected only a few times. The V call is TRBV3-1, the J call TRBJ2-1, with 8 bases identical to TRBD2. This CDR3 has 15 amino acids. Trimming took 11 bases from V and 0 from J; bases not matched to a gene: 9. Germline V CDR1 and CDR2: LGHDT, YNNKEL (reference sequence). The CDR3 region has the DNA TGTGCCGAGGAGAGCGGGGGACCCTCCTACAATGAGCAGTTCTTC. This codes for CAEESGGPSYNEQFF.

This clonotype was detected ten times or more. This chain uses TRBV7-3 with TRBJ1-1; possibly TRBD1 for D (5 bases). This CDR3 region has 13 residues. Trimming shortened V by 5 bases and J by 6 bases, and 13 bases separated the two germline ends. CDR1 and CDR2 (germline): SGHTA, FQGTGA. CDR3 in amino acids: CASSLVPGAEAFF. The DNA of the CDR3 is TGTGCCAGCAGCCTCGTTCCGGGGGCTGAAGCTTTCTTT.

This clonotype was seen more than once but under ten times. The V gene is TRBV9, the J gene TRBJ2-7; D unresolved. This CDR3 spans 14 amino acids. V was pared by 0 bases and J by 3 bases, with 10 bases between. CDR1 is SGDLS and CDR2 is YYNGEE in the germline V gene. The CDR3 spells CASSVAEIDYEQYF. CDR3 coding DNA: TGTGCCAGCAGCGTAGCAGAGATTGACTACGAGCAGTACTTC.

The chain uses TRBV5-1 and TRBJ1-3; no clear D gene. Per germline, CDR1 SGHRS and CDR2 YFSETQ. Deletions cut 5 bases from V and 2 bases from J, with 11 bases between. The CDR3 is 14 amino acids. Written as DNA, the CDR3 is TGCGCCAGCAGGACCCTGAGCCCTGGAAACACCATATATTTT. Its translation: CASRTLSPGNTIYF.

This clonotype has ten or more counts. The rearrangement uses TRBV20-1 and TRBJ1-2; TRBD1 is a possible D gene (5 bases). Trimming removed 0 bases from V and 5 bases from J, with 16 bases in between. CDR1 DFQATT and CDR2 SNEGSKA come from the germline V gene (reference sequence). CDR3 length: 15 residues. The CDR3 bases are TGCAGTGCTAGAGATACCGGGGGAGCTATGTATGGCTACACCTTC. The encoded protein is CSARDTGGAMYGYTF.

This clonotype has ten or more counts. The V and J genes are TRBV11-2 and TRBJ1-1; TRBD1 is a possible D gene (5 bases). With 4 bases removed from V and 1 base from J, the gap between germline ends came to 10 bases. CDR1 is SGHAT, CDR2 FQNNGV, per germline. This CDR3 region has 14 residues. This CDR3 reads CASSWGPGNTEAFF. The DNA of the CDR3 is TGTGCCAGCAGCTGGGGACCGGGGAACACTGAAGCTTTCTTT.

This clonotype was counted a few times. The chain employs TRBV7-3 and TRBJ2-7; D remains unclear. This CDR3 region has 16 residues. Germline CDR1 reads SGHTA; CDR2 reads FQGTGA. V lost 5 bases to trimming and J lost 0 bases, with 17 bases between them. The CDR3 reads CASSPPARVFSYEQYF. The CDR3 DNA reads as TGTGCCAGCAGCCCCCCCGCTCGGGTCTTCTCCTACGAGCAGTACTTC.

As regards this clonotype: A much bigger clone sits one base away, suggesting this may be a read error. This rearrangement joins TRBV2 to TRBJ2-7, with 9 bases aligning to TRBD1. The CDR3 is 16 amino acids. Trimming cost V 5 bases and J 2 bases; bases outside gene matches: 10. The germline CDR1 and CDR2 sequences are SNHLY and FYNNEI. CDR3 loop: CASSTDRDRATYEQYF. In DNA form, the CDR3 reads TGTGCCAGCAGTACTGACCGGGACAGGGCAACCTACGAGCAGTACTTC.

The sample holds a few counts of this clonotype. The CDR3, as DNA: TGCAGTGCCCCAGGGCCAAACACCGGGGAGCTGTTTTTT. It codes for CSAPGPNTGELFF. The gene calls are TRBV20-1 and TRBJ2-2; tentatively, D is TRBD1 (5 bases). With 6 bases removed from V and 2 bases from J, the gap between germline ends came to 10 bases. CDR3 size: 13 residues. Germline V gene data show CDR1 as DFQATT and CDR2 as SNEGSKA (reference sequence).

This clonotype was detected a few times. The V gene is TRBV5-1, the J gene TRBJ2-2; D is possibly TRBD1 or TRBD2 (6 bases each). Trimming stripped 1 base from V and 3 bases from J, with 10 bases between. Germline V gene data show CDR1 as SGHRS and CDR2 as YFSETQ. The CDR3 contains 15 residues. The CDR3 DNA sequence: TGCGCCAGCAGCTTGCGGGGGCCGGACACCGGGGAGCTGTTTTTT. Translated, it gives CASSLRGPDTGELFF.